Below are 11 T cell receptor beta chains sequenced from a single sample in a study of cytomegalovirus exposure and HLA in healthy donors. The PCR employed 60 Vbeta primers together with 13 Jbeta primers. Method: immunoSEQ multiplex PCR; TCRdb's copy keeps in-frame clones and lacks some. The table has roughly 100,000 clones, 65% to 85% seen once. The sequenced sample was PBMCs. Every receptor here comes from a male donor in good health and CMV-seropositive.

This chain connects TRBV27 to TRBJ2-7; tentatively, D is TRBD1 (6 bases). Germline V CDR1 and CDR2: MNHEY, SMNVEV (reference sequence). This CDR3 has 13 residues. The V and J ends lost 6 bases and 1 base respectively, with 10 bases between them. The CDR3 bases are TGTGCCAGCAGCTACAGGGTGTCCTACGAGCAGTACTTC. This codes for CASSYRVSYEQYF.

V gene TRBV9 combines with J gene TRBJ2-3; 10 bases fit TRBD2. With V trimmed by 0 bases and J by 2 bases, 3 bases remained unmatched. The CDR3 has 16 amino acids. Germline assignment: CDR1 SGDLS and CDR2 YYNGEE. The CDR3 reads CASSVVLAGATDTQYF. CDR3 DNA: TGTGCCAGCAGCGTAGTTCTAGCGGGGGCCACAGATACGCAGTATTTT.

This clone was picked up one time. The J gene is TRBJ1-2, the V gene TRBV7-2; 7 bases match TRBD1. Germline V gene lookup returns CDR1 SGHTA and CDR2 FQGNSA. The V segment lost 4 bases and the J segment 3 bases; nucleotides outside the gene matches: 11. The CDR3 consists of 16 residues. This CDR3 is CASSSSSGTVHYGYTF. The CDR3, as DNA: TGTGCCAGCAGCTCGAGCTCCGGGACAGTACACTATGGCTACACCTTC.

The rearrangement joins TRBV28 to TRBJ1-1, with 8 bases that match TRBD1. CDR1 is MDHEN and CDR2 is SYDVKM in the germline V gene. Trimming took 5 bases from V and 0 from J; bases not matched to a gene: 5. The CDR3 loop spans 15 amino acids. In DNA, the CDR3 is TGTGCCAGCAGTACCCCGGGACAGGTGAACACTGAAGCTTTCTTT. As protein: CASSTPGQVNTEAFF.

The rearrangement joins TRBV9 to TRBJ1-2, with a tentative D call TRBD1 (6 bases). This CDR3 is built from 13 residues. Germline V gene sequence: CDR1 SGDLS, CDR2 YYNGEE. V was trimmed by 4 bases and J by 3 bases, leaving 10 bases between them. CDR3 bases: TGTGCCAGCAGCTCGACAGGATACTATGGCTACACCTTC. It is translated as CASSSTGYYGYTF.

Of note for this clone: Other DNA sequences in the same sample also yield this CDR3. The rearrangement joins TRBV5-1 to TRBJ2-7; D may be TRBD2 (5 bases). V was clipped by 4 bases and J by 4 bases, with 9 bases between them. The germline gives CDR1 SGHRS, CDR2 YFSETQ. The CDR3 has 12 residues. The CDR3 protein is CASSRPGYEQYF. CDR3 sequence (DNA): TGCGCCAGCAGCCGCCCGGGATACGAGCAGTACTTC. Supplemented by reference TRBV5-1 and TRBJ2-7, the full variable domain reads KAGVTQTPRYLIKTRGQQVTLSCSPISGHRSVSWYQQTPGQGLQFLFEYFSETQRNKGNFPGRFSGRQFSNSRSEMNVSTLELGDSALYLCASSRPGYEQYFGPGTRLTVT.

The chain combines TRBV6-6 with TRBJ2-5, with D tentatively TRBD2 (6 bases). The CDR3 totals 14 residues. CDR1 MNHNY and CDR2 SVGAGI come from the germline V gene (reference sequence). V was cut by 8 bases and J by 4 bases, with 17 bases left in between. CDR3 sequence reads: CASLQPGAVETQYF. CDR3 bases: TGTGCCAGCCTCCAACCGGGAGCGGTAGAGACCCAGTACTTC.

The chain has TRBV4-3 and TRBJ2-3, with D possibly matching TRBD1 (6 bases). The V end was cut by 4 bases, the J end by 1 base, with 9 bases between. This CDR3 is built from 14 residues. Germline V gene lookup returns CDR1 LGHNA and CDR2 YSLEER. For the CDR3, the DNA is TGCGCCAGCAGCCTGGGGGCGGGCACAGATACGCAGTATTTT. This codes for CASSLGAGTDTQYF.

V and J are TRBV6-5 and TRBJ1-2; D is uncertain. The V end was cut by 6 bases, the J end by 2 bases, with 10 bases between. CDR3 length: 13 residues. The V gene's germline CDR1 is MNHEY and CDR2 SVGAGI. The CDR3 reads CASSYDTNYGYTF. The CDR3, as DNA: TGTGCCAGCAGCTACGACACCAACTATGGCTACACCTTC.

In this sample, this clone turned up a few times. The rearrangement uses TRBV29-1 and TRBJ2-2; 12 bases match TRBD1. The CDR3 has 15 residues. Germline loops: CDR1 SQVTM, CDR2 ANQGSEA. Trimming removed 2 bases from V and 7 bases from J; junction bases left unmatched: 5. This CDR3 reads CSVESGTGGGGELFF. The CDR3 bases are TGCAGCGTTGAATCTGGGACAGGGGGCGGCGGGGAGCTGTTTTTT.

The chain combines TRBV4-2 with TRBJ2-2; D may be TRBD2 (6 bases). Per the germline V gene, CDR1 is LGHNA and CDR2 is YNFKEQ. The CDR3 runs to 15 residues. V was pared by 2 bases and J by 1 base, with 8 bases between. As DNA, the CDR3 is TGTGCCAGCAGCCAACCGCGGGGGAACACCGGGGAGCTGTTTTTT. It encodes CASSQPRGNTGELFF.